The clone carrying this T cell receptor beta chain was detected once. The data derive from a study of blood T cell repertoires in COVID-19. Generated by immunoSEQ multiplex PCR, the TCRdb table keeps only in-frame clones and is missing some. The data contain tens of thousands of clones, 90% to 95% of them singletons. This CDR3 has 16 amino acids. The V end was cut by 4 bases, the J end by 7 bases, with 18 bases between. Per germline, CDR1 KGHDR and CDR2 SFDVKD. Input material: peripheral blood. The TCR was taken from a man in his forties or fifties with acute or convalescent COVID-19. The chain uses TRBV24-1 and TRBJ1-4; weak D call: TRBD1 (6 bases). CDR3 sequence reads: CATSDPGGAWGEKLFF. The CDR3 DNA is TGTGCCACCAGTGACCCCGGGGGGGCCTGGGGTGAAAAACTGTTTTTT.